Shown below are 12 T cell receptor beta chains from a single sample sequenced in a study of T cells in Graves' hyperthyroidism and ophthalmopathy (dated by TCRdb to between 2019 and 2020). The method behind the library was multiplex PCR. This sample was sequenced with an Illumina HiSeq 2000. TCR beta CDR3 regions were amplified from RNA transcripts. The TCR CDR3 was subjected to a first round of RT-PCR using the HTBI primer set and the Qiagen OneStep RT-PCR kit. TCRdb itself trimmed the public reads at Q25 with fastp, ran MiXCR and retained productive beta chains. Entries that share a CDR3 protein sequence are merged under the most common genes and DNA. In all, the sample holds roughly 500,000 distinct CDR3 sequences, and more than 11% of those were seen once. The ten biggest clones cover roughly 5.5% of the sample. The source material was blood. The receptors here all came from a woman aged 30 to 39 with Graves' hyperthyroidism that later progressed to Graves' ophthalmopathy.

The sample holds many counts of this clonotype. This chain uses TRBV6-1 with TRBJ2-6, with a tentative D call TRBD1 (6 bases). CDR1 is MNHNS and CDR2 is SASEGT in the germline V gene. The length of the CDR3 is 19 residues. The germline V and J ends were trimmed by 6 bases and 0 bases, with 21 bases remaining between them. The CDR3 is CASSTPFPQGSSGANVLTF. CDR3 nucleotide sequence: TGTGCCAGCAGCACCCCCTTTCCCCAGGGGAGCTCTGGGGCCAACGTCCTGACTTTC.

This clonotype was observed a handful of times. V is TRBV6-1 and J is TRBJ2-7, with 7 bases fitting TRBD1. The V gene end was trimmed by 10 bases and the J gene end by 2 bases; junction bases not matched to a gene: 5. This CDR3 comprises 12 residues. The germline V gene encodes CDR1 MNHNS and CDR2 SASEGT. The CDR3 nucleotides read TGTGCCACCCGGACAGGACCCTACGAGCAGTACTTC. Translating it yields CATRTGPYEQYF.

This clonotype was recorded many times. V gene TRBV3-1 combines with J gene TRBJ1-2, with unresolved D. The germline V and J ends were trimmed by 3 bases and 8 bases, with 13 bases remaining between them. Germline values: CDR1 LGHDT, CDR2 YNNKEL (reference sequence). The length of the CDR3 is 13 residues. The CDR3 loop is CASSQGGLIGYTF. In DNA, the CDR3 is TGTGCCAGCAGCCAGGGCGGGCTCATCGGCTACACCTTC. Complete variable domain (other parts from reference TRBV3-1 and TRBJ1-2): DTAVSQTPKYLVTQMGNDKSIKCEQNLGHDTMYWYKQDSKKFLKIMFSYNNKELIINETVPNRFSPKSPDKAHLNLHINSLELGDSAVYFCASSQGGLIGYTFGSGTRLTVV.

Points on this clonotype: A much larger clone lies one base from this, so it may be a read error. The genes are TRBV2 and TRBJ2-5; 9 nucleotides agree with TRBD2. This CDR3 spans 14 amino acids. CDR1 is SNHLY and CDR2 is FYNNEI in the germline V gene. CDR3 sequence (DNA): TGTGCCAGCACTAGCGGGAAGTACCAAGAGGCCCAGTACTTC. Its translation: CASTSGKYQEAQYF.

The chain uses TRBV2 and TRBJ2-1; TRBD2 matches at 12 bases. Germline-derived CDR1 and CDR2 are SNHLY and FYNNEI. The V gene end was trimmed by 3 bases and the J gene end by 9 bases; junction bases not matched to a gene: 9. The CDR3 covers 16 residues. CDR3 in DNA: TGTGCCAGCAGTGAGGAGAAGACTAGCGGGAGTTCTGAGCAGTTCTTC. This codes for CASSEEKTSGSSEQFF.

The gene calls are TRBV6-2 or TRBV6-3 and TRBJ2-3; D gene uncertain. Trimming removed 6 bases from V and 0 bases from J, with 19 bases in between. Germline V gene lookup returns CDR1 MNHEY and CDR2 SVGEGT. The length of the CDR3 is 17 residues. Here the CDR3 DNA reads TGTGCCAGCAGCCCCCTCTTCGGCCTAGACAGCACAGATACGCAGTATTTT. Translation: CASSPLFGLDSTDTQYF.

J is TRBJ1-5 and V is TRBV4-1, with 10 nucleotides matching TRBD1. The CDR3 is 17 amino acids. CDR1 is MGHRA, CDR2 YSYEKL, per germline. Losses at the gene ends were 1 base for V and 4 bases for J; bases not matched to a gene: 7. CDR3 amino acids: CASSQGARTGGNQPQHF. CDR3 in DNA: TGCGCCAGCAGCCAAGGGGCCAGGACAGGGGGTAATCAGCCCCAGCATTTT.

This clonotype was seen ten or more times. V usage is TRBV6-1 and J usage is TRBJ1-1; D gene uncertain. The CDR3 is made up of 13 amino acids. Germline CDR1 reads MNHNS; CDR2 reads SASEGT. Trimming removed 2 bases from V and 9 bases from J, with 13 bases in between. The CDR3 protein is CASSENHRGKAFF. DNA of the CDR3: TGTGCCAGCAGTGAAAACCATAGAGGAAAAGCTTTCTTT.

The sample holds many counts of this clonotype. CDR3 DNA sequence: TGTGCCAGCAGTTTTATTAACCCAGGAGAGACCCAGTACTTC. Translated: CASSFINPGETQYF. The chain uses TRBV12-3 or TRBV12-4 and TRBJ2-5, with no clear D. V dropped 3 bases and J dropped 4 bases, with 12 bases sitting between them. The CDR3 has 14 amino acids.

This clonotype was recorded at least ten times. The chain has TRBV3-1 and TRBJ1-1; 8 bases match TRBD1. CDR1 is LGHDT, CDR2 YNNKEL, per germline (reference sequence). The V gene end was trimmed by 6 bases and the J gene end by 4 bases; junction bases not matched to a gene: 1. CDR3 size: 12 residues. The chain's CDR3 is CASRTGGTEAFF. The CDR3 DNA is TGTGCCAGCAGAACAGGGGGCACTGAAGCTTTCTTT.

This clonotype has ten or more counts. V is TRBV12-3 or TRBV12-4 and J is TRBJ2-5, with D perhaps TRBD2 (5 bases). Trimming removed 6 bases from V and 9 bases from J, with 20 bases in between. This CDR3 is built from 14 residues. CDR3 amino acids: CASSHSPRPGAQYF. The CDR3 DNA is TGTGCCAGCAGCCACTCCCCAAGGCCCGGGGCCCAGTACTTC.

Concerning this clonotype itself: The junction departs from germline at one end; a sequencing error may be responsible. V and J are TRBV12-3 or TRBV12-4 and TRBJ1-3; possibly TRBD1 for D (5 bases). CDR3 size: 15 residues. CDR3 DNA: TGTGCCAGCAAAAAACAGGAGCGTGCTGGAAACATCATATATTTT. Translation gives CASKKQERAGNIIYF.